These T cell receptor beta chains were read from a single sample in a study of radiotherapy plus CTLA-4 blockade in lung cancer. Using immunoSEQ multiplex PCR, the repertoire was profiled, and TCRdb retains in-frame clones only, with some absent. The sample shows 65,000 to 90,000 clones, roughly 91% of them seen only once. The sequencing here drew on peripheral blood, taken from a patient treated with radiotherapy plus ipilimumab. Receptors originate from a human donor with non-small cell lung cancer that progressed on radiotherapy plus ipilimumab. Each CDR3 is given with its conserved first and last residue. D genes are given only for firm matches. Not every row has a clone size; where given, it reads once, few, many or a size class.

clone_size j_call v_call d_call cdr3_nt cdr3_aa
once TRBJ2-2 TRBV5-1 - TGCGCCAGCAGCTTGGCGGTCACCGGGGAGCTGTTTTTT CASSLAVTGELFF
once TRBJ2-7 TRBV19 - TGTGCCAGTAACGGCGGTGCCAGTTGGGAGCAGTACTTC CASNGGASWEQYF
- TRBJ2-4 TRBV5-4 - TGTGCCAGCAGCAAGCGACAGGGAGGGATCAAAAACATTCAGTACTTC CASSKRQGGIKNIQYF
few TRBJ2-5 TRBV7-2 TRBD1 TGTGCCAGCAGCCGGGTTGGGACAGAAGGAGAGACCCAGTACTTC CASSRVGTEGETQYF
- TRBJ2-5 TRBV5-1 - TGCGCCAGCAGCAACAAACCTGAGGGGACCCAGTACTTC CASSNKPEGTQYF
- TRBJ1-5 TRBV4-2 - TGTGCCAGCAGCCAAGAAGCAGGGTATAGCAATCAGCCCCAGCATTTT CASSQEAGYSNQPQHF
few TRBJ2-2 TRBV7-2 - TGTGCCAGCAGACGGACGGGCACCGGGGAGCTGTTTTTT CASRRTGTGELFF
- TRBJ2-1 TRBV7-9 TRBD1 TGTGCCAGCAGCTCTCGACAGGGTGGTACCTACAATGAGCAGTTCTTC CASSSRQGGTYNEQFF
- TRBJ1-5 TRBV27 TRBD1 TGTGCCAGCAGTTTGAGGGGGCCGTGGCAGCCCCAGCATTTT CASSLRGPWQPQHF
- TRBJ2-7 TRBV5-5 - TGTGCCAGCAGCTTGGGCGGAATATTCAGGGCCGAGCAGTACTTC CASSLGGIFRAEQYF
- TRBJ1-4 TRBV2 - TGTGCCAGCAGTGAATCCTTCCCCAGGGAACTCGAAAAACTGTTTTTT CASSESFPRELEKLFF
few TRBJ1-1 TRBV4-3 - TGCGCCAGCAGCCAAGCCGGAACTAACACTGAAGCTTTCTTT CASSQAGTNTEAFF
once TRBJ1-1 TRBV4-1 - TGCGCCAGCAGCCAAGTACGGGGCAGCACTGAAGCTTTCTTT CASSQVRGSTEAFF
- TRBJ1-1 TRBV29-1 - TGCAGCGTTGAGTTTGGGGAGGAGAGCACTGAAGCTTTCTTT CSVEFGEESTEAFF
- TRBJ2-1 TRBV29-1 TRBD2 TGCAGCGTTGATTACGGTGGGACTAGCGGGAGCTATGAGCAGTTCTTC CSVDYGGTSGSYEQFF
few TRBJ2-4 TRBV29-1 - TGCAGCGTCACATATGAGACAGGACTGAGGATTCAGTACTTC CSVTYETGLRIQYF
- TRBJ1-3 TRBV2 - TGTGCCAGCAGTGAGAGGGGATGGGGCAGCTCTGGAAACACCATATATTTT CASSERGWGSSGNTIYF
- TRBJ1-2 TRBV5-4 - TGTGCCAGCAGCTCGGAGAGGTCTGGCTATGGCTACACCTTC CASSSERSGYGYTF
- TRBJ1-5 TRBV28 - TGTGCCAGCAGTTTAGAGGGCCGCAATCAGCCCCAGCATTTT CASSLEGRNQPQHF
- TRBJ2-5 TRBV6-5 - TGTGCCAGCAGTTATAGGGCCTACCAAGAGACCCAGTACTTC CASSYRAYQETQYF
- TRBJ1-2 TRBV23-1 - TGCGCCAGCAGTCAAGTAAAACAGGGCCCGGGGGGCTACACCTTC CASSQVKQGPGGYTF
- TRBJ1-5 TRBV9 TRBD1 TGTGCCAGCAGCACCACAGGGGACGGCAATCAGCCCCAGCATTTT CASSTTGDGNQPQHF
once TRBJ1-2 TRBV28 TRBD1 TGTGCCAGCAGTTTTTTGGACAGGGACTATGGCTACACCTTC CASSFLDRDYGYTF
- TRBJ1-1 TRBV6-6 - TGTGCCAGCAGTTGGGGCATGCTAATGAACACTGAAGCTTTCTTT CASSWGMLMNTEAFF
- TRBJ2-7 TRBV5-1 TRBD2 TGCGCCAGCAGCTTCCGGCCACTAGCGGCGGGCTACGAGCAGTACTTC CASSFRPLAAGYEQYF
- TRBJ1-2 TRBV19 TRBD1 TGTGCCAGTAGCACCGCCGCGGGACAGGGGGGAGGCTACACCTTC CASSTAAGQGGGYTF
- TRBJ2-3 TRBV2 - TGTGCCAGCATTCTTCAGAGCACAGATACGCAGTATTTT CASILQSTDTQYF
- TRBJ2-4 TRBV29-1 TRBD2 TGCAGCGTTGAAGATCTTAGGGCGGGAGCGGGCAAAAACATTCAGTACTTC CSVEDLRAGAGKNIQYF